This T cell receptor beta chain was sequenced in a study of vaccination and CD4 T cells after COVID-19. The Oncomine TCR Beta short-read assay sequenced DNA from cultured CD4+ T cells. A single record per CDR3 protein comes from TCRdb applying MiXCR to the PCR reads. The repertoire holds 1,500 to 2,000 distinct CDR3 sequences, 50% to 65% seen once, with over 75% in the top ten. Specified treatment: approximately 9-day PBMC culture with coronavirus spike peptide pools or control peptides (ViraFEST assay). A few counts support this clonotype. Its cognate antigen is unknown. This TCR derives from a human donor who had recovered from COVID-19. The sample consisted of CD4+ T cells from blood, cultured in vitro, taken after SARS-CoV-2 vaccination.

As DNA, the CDR3 is TGTGCCACCGCGCAACCTGGGCACGGGGAGCTGTTTTTT. Residues: CATAQPGHGELFF. V and J are TRBV24-1 and TRBJ2-2; D is unclear. Looked up from germline, CDR1 is KGHDR and CDR2 is SFDVKD. V lost 9 bases, J lost 7 bases, and 14 bases lay in between. The CDR3 totals 13 residues.